A selection of T cell receptor beta chains follows, all from one sample in a study of cytomegalovirus exposure and HLA in healthy donors. Produced via immunoSEQ multiplex PCR; TCRdb's table is partial and in-frame only. The data contain roughly 130,000 clones, 82% of them seen just once; the ten biggest clones take up over 9%. Sequencing used PBMCs. Receptors originate from a male donor in good health and CMV-seropositive. Each CDR3 is given with its conserved first and last residue. D genes are given only for firm matches. Clone size is not always given. Where it is, it says once, few, many or a class for expanded clones.

D gene: -
clone size: -
J gene: TRBJ1-3
V gene: TRBV7-6
CDR3 DNA: TGTGCCAGCAGCCCCTTATACCGAGGGAGCTCTGGAAACACCATATATTTT
CDR3 protein: CASSPLYRGSSGNTIYF

D gene: -
clone size: -
J gene: TRBJ1-5
V gene: TRBV7-2
CDR3 DNA: TGTGCCAGCAGCCTTGCTGGAGGAAGCAATCAGCCCCAGCATTTT
CDR3 protein: CASSLAGGSNQPQHF

D gene: TRBD1
clone size: -
J gene: TRBJ1-1
V gene: TRBV7-8
CDR3 DNA: TGTGCCAGCAGTAGCATTAGGGGGCGGACTGAAGCTTTCTTT
CDR3 protein: CASSSIRGRTEAFF

D gene: -
clone size: -
J gene: TRBJ2-3
V gene: TRBV4-3
CDR3 DNA: TGCGCCAGCAGCCAAGGTCGGTGGGAGGCAGATACGCAGTATTTT
CDR3 protein: CASSQGRWEADTQYF

D gene: -
clone size: -
J gene: TRBJ2-1
V gene: TRBV6-1
CDR3 DNA: TGTGCCAGCAGCCCCGGGTTTAGCTCCTACAATGAGCAGTTCTTC
CDR3 protein: CASSPGFSSYNEQFF

D gene: TRBD2
clone size: -
J gene: TRBJ2-5
V gene: TRBV7-8
CDR3 DNA: TGTGCCAGCAGCTCCCAAATCTCACTAGCGGTGTACCAAGAGACCCAGTACTTC
CDR3 protein: CASSSQISLAVYQETQYF

D gene: TRBD2
clone size: -
J gene: TRBJ2-2
V gene: TRBV10-3
CDR3 DNA: TGTGCCATCAGTGGCACTAGCGGATCGAACACCGGGGAGCTGTTTTTT
CDR3 protein: CAISGTSGSNTGELFF

D gene: -
clone size: -
J gene: TRBJ2-1
V gene: TRBV7-8
CDR3 DNA: TGTGCCAGCAGCTCGGGACTGCACAATGAGCAGTTCTTC
CDR3 protein: CASSSGLHNEQFF

D gene: -
clone size: -
J gene: TRBJ1-4
V gene: TRBV7-2
CDR3 DNA: TGTGCCAGCAGCCTCGGGTCGTCCCTCTCAGAAAAACTGTTTTTT
CDR3 protein: CASSLGSSLSEKLFF

D gene: -
clone size: -
J gene: TRBJ2-3
V gene: TRBV20-1
CDR3 DNA: TGCAGTGCCCGCGGGTTAGATACGCAGTATTTT
CDR3 protein: CSARGLDTQYF

D gene: -
clone size: -
J gene: TRBJ1-3
V gene: TRBV11-2
CDR3 DNA: TGTGCCAGCAGCTACGTGACAGTCTCTGGAAACACCATATATTTT
CDR3 protein: CASSYVTVSGNTIYF

D gene: -
clone size: -
J gene: TRBJ2-5
V gene: TRBV11-3
CDR3 DNA: TGTGCCAGCAGCTTAGGTTCCCGTCGGGGGATCGAGGAGACCCAGTACTTC
CDR3 protein: CASSLGSRRGIEETQYF

D gene: TRBD1
clone size: -
J gene: TRBJ2-5
V gene: TRBV6-5
CDR3 DNA: TGTGCCAGCAGTTATGTGGCAGGGGGCGAGACCCAGTACTTC
CDR3 protein: CASSYVAGGETQYF

D gene: -
clone size: once
J gene: TRBJ2-1
V gene: TRBV7-9
CDR3 DNA: TGTTCCAGCAGCTCGTCCCAGGGGCAGTTCTTC
CDR3 protein: CSSSSSQGQFF

D gene: -
clone size: once
J gene: TRBJ2-3
V gene: TRBV10-3
CDR3 DNA: TGTGCCATCAGTGAACGGACAGTAAGCACAGATACGCAGTATTTT
CDR3 protein: CAISERTVSTDTQYF

D gene: TRBD1
clone size: -
J gene: TRBJ2-7
V gene: TRBV29-1
CDR3 DNA: TGCAGCGTTGAAGGGGACAGCTACGAGCAGTACTTC
CDR3 protein: CSVEGDSYEQYF

D gene: -
clone size: -
J gene: TRBJ1-1
V gene: TRBV5-6
CDR3 DNA: TGTGCCAGCAGCTTGGATTGGGGGCTCACTGAAGCTTTCTTT
CDR3 protein: CASSLDWGLTEAFF

D gene: TRBD1
clone size: -
J gene: TRBJ2-1
V gene: TRBV28
CDR3 DNA: TGTGCCAGCAGTTTAGATCGACAGGGACCAGCCTACAATGAGCAGTTCTTC
CDR3 protein: CASSLDRQGPAYNEQFF

D gene: TRBD1
clone size: few
J gene: TRBJ1-3
V gene: TRBV28
CDR3 DNA: TGTGCCAGCAGTTCCGGGGACAGGGGCGCTGGAAACACCATATATTTT
CDR3 protein: CASSSGDRGAGNTIYF

D gene: TRBD2
clone size: -
J gene: TRBJ2-1
V gene: TRBV4-3
CDR3 DNA: TGCGCCAGCAGCCAGGGGGTGGGAGGGGCCTACAATGAGCAGTTCTTC
CDR3 protein: CASSQGVGGAYNEQFF

D gene: TRBD1
clone size: -
J gene: TRBJ2-3
V gene: TRBV5-6
CDR3 DNA: TGTGCCAGCAGCTGGGACAGGGATCCAGATACGCAGTATTTT
CDR3 protein: CASSWDRDPDTQYF

D gene: TRBD2
clone size: -
J gene: TRBJ2-5
V gene: TRBV18
CDR3 DNA: TGTGCCAGCTCACCTGTCGGGGGGGGAGAGACCCAGTACTTC
CDR3 protein: CASSPVGGGETQYF

D gene: -
clone size: -
J gene: TRBJ2-7
V gene: TRBV27
CDR3 DNA: TGTGCCAGCAGTTTAAGGGGGTCGTACGAGCAGTACTTC
CDR3 protein: CASSLRGSYEQYF

D gene: TRBD2
clone size: -
J gene: TRBJ2-7
V gene: TRBV7-3
CDR3 DNA: TGTGCCAGCAGCTTGGGACTAGCGGGAGCCTCCGAGCAGTACTTC
CDR3 protein: CASSLGLAGASEQYF

D gene: -
clone size: -
J gene: TRBJ2-1
V gene: TRBV11-3
CDR3 DNA: TGTGCCAGCAGCTCCGAGGGGGTCTACAATGAGCAGTTCTTC
CDR3 protein: CASSSEGVYNEQFF

D gene: -
clone size: once
J gene: TRBJ2-3
V gene: TRBV30
CDR3 DNA: TGTGCCTGGAAGCGACTGACAGATACGCAGTATTTT
CDR3 protein: CAWKRLTDTQYF

D gene: TRBD1
clone size: -
J gene: TRBJ2-2
V gene: TRBV5-1
CDR3 DNA: TGCGCCAGCAGCCCTAGACAGGGCCTGAACACCGGGGAGCTGTTTTTT
CDR3 protein: CASSPRQGLNTGELFF